Presented here are 4 T cell receptor beta chains from one specimen sequenced in a study of T-cell reconstitution after alpha-beta-depleted transplantation in children. A TCRbeta library incorporating unique molecular identifiers was prepared. TCRdb re-analysed the PCR reads in MiXCR, keeping a single row per CDR3 protein. Among some 200,000 distinct CDR3 sequences listed, around 7% were seen once. Here the sequenced sample was PBMCs, taken before TCRalphabeta/CD19-depleted stem cell transplant. These receptors all stem from a boy between 2 and 15 years old with acute lymphoblastic leukemia, due to receive a stem cell transplant.

This clonotype was detected many times. V is TRBV15 and J is TRBJ1-5; 10 bases are a match to TRBD1. This CDR3 has 14 amino acids. Germline loops: CDR1 LNHNV, CDR2 YYDKDF (reference sequence). Trimming took 11 bases from V and 5 from J; bases not matched to a gene: 9. The CDR3 DNA reads TGTGCCGCATCCGGGACAGGGGTAGATCAGCCCCAGCATTTT. Amino acids: CAASGTGVDQPQHF.

This clonotype was detected a few times. The CDR3 region is CASRPSLGTDGGYTF. CDR3 nucleotide sequence: TGTGCCAGCAGACCTTCCCTAGGGACGGATGGAGGCTACACCTTC. The chain is built from TRBV6-5 and TRBJ1-2; TRBD1 is a possible D gene (5 bases). Germline CDR1 is MNHEY and CDR2 is SVGAGI. V lost 6 bases and J 8 bases, leaving 22 bases between the germline ends. This CDR3 has 15 amino acids.

The chain employs TRBV5-1 and TRBJ2-5, with 10 nucleotides matching TRBD2. Germline V gives CDR1 SGHRS, CDR2 YFSETQ. Unmatched junction bases numbered 10, after V lost 6 bases and J lost 2 bases. CDR3 size: 16 residues. The CDR3 reads CASIGSGLADQETQYF. CDR3 sequence (DNA): TGCGCCAGCATTGGGTCCGGACTAGCGGATCAAGAGACCCAGTACTTC.

The chain recombines TRBV10-3 with TRBJ2-3; 7 bases align to TRBD1. Per the germline V gene, CDR1 is ENHRY and CDR2 is SYGVKD. CDR3 size: 14 residues. After removal of 6 bases from V and 0 bases from J, the junction contained 3 bases not matched to a gene. CDR3 in amino acids: CAISIQGSTDTQYF. The CDR3 DNA is TGTGCCATCAGCATACAGGGGAGCACAGATACGCAGTATTTT.